This record looks at one T cell receptor beta chain sequence and its context. The table came from immunoSEQ multiplex PCR; TCRdb's copy has only in-frame clones and leaves some out. The sample holds around 300,000 clones, 88% seen once. This CDR3 contains 11 residues. CDR1 is MNHEY, CDR2 SMNVEV, per germline (reference sequence). Trimming cost V 9 bases and J 0 bases, with 4 bases left between them. These data come from a study of Ad26.COV2.S vaccination and SARS-CoV-2 variants. Overall study context: Intramuscular Ad26.COV2.S at 5x10^10 or 1x10^11 viral particles.

Treatment given: roughly 18 received Ad26.COV2.S at low or high dose, single or two shots; about 5 received placebo; per-sample allocation not given. Specimen acquisition occurred on day 63 following the initial vaccine or placebo injection. The chain is built from TRBV27 and TRBJ2-3; D ambiguous. The clonotype comes from a person between 18 and 65 years old who received the Ad26.COV2.S COVID-19 vaccine or a placebo. Material: peripheral blood, obtained in a trial of Ad26.COV2.S vaccine versus placebo. In DNA, the CDR3 is TGTGCCAGTACTAGCACAGATACGCAGTATTTT. It specifies CASTSTDTQYF.